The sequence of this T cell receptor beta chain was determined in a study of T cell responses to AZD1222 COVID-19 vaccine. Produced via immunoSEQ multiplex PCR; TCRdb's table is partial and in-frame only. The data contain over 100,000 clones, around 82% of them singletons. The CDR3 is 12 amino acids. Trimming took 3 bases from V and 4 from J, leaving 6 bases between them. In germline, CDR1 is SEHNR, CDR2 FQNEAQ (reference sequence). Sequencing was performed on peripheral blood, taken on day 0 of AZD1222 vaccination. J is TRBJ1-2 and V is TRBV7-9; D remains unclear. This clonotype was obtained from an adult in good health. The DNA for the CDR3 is TGTGCCAGCAGCTTCGACCCCTATGGCTACACCTTC. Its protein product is CASSFDPYGYTF.